Sequencing of this T cell receptor (beta chain) was carried out in a study of T cell clonality in common variable immunodeficiency. Control and CVID samples contributed equal amounts of genomic DNA. Assay: immunoSEQ multiplex PCR; the TCRdb copy retains only in-frame clones and omits some. The table lists around 45,000 clones, no singletons, with roughly 6% in the top ten. Heparinized whole blood, roughly 4.5 to 8 ml, came from each donor. This CDR3 is built from 12 residues. Germline CDR1 and CDR2: MNHEY and SVGEGT. As for this clone: The sequenced fragment ends 3 residues before the CDR3 boundary, so the rest is inferred from the germline J gene.

V gene TRBV6-2 or TRBV6-3 combines with J gene TRBJ2-3; TRBD1 matches at 11 bases. This TCR came from a person aged 18 to 75 in good health. Sequencing input: peripheral blood mononuclear cells. The part of the CDR3 DNA that was read is TGTGCCAGCAATCTGGGACAGGGGGCG. As protein: CASNLGQGA. The CDR3 in full is CASNLGQGAQYF.